This T cell receptor (beta chain) appears in the sequencing data of a study of cytomegalovirus exposure and HLA in healthy donors. Whole-study findings and limits: Diagnosis of cytomegalovirus status made by the classifier reportedly showed high specificity and sensitivity.

These donors were members of the approximately 110-subject validation cohort, a group separate from the approximately 680-subject first cohort. As regards this clone: Its antigen is still unknown.

Germline CDR1 and CDR2: LNHDA and SQIVND (reference sequence). The CDR3 is 14 residues long. V was pared by 10 bases and J by 2 bases, with 17 bases between. Only in-frame clones appear in the TCRdb table, and some are missing; sequencing was by immunoSEQ multiplex PCR. The table shows over 250,000 clones, with approximately 90% occurring only once. This rearrangement joins TRBV19 to TRBJ1-2, with D unclear. The sequenced material came from PBMCs. The sequence came from a woman aged 25-40 years in good health and CMV-seropositive. The CDR3 coding sequence is TGTGCCAATTTTTTAGCCTCTGAAAACTATGGCTACACCTTC. Translating it yields CANFLASENYGYTF.